This T cell receptor (beta chain) came from a study of T cells after yellow fever vaccination. Conversion of TCR transcripts into cDNA relied on 5'RACE template switching, which added a universal primer site and UMIs. TCRdb re-called the 5' RACE reads with MiXCR, one entry per CDR3 protein. The data contain some 600,000 distinct CDR3 sequences, about 17% of them singletons. CDR1 DFQATT and CDR2 SNEGSKA come from the germline V gene (reference sequence). The CDR3 runs 15 residues. V gave up 6 bases and J gave up 0 bases, with 16 bases separating them. This clonotype was seen only a few times. Its target is unknown. Study-level results: Peaking faster, on day 5 versus 15, the secondary response was nonetheless weaker.

The chain carries TRBV20-1 and TRBJ2-3; TRBD2 might be the D (6 bases). The sequenced sample was PBMCs, obtained 4 to 5 days after the first yellow fever vaccination. The TCR comes from a man between 18 and 35 years old who received the YFV17D yellow fever vaccine. CDR3 amino acids: CSATVAALSTDTQYF. CDR3 nucleotide sequence: TGCAGTGCCACCGTAGCGGCCTTGAGCACAGATACGCAGTATTTT.